The 15 T cell receptor beta chains below were found in one sample sequenced in a study of neurological immune-mediated disorders. The time point denotes: technical triplicate 2. TCRdb re-derived calls from the 5' RACE reads in MiXCR, one entry per CDR3 protein. The table has more than 30,000 distinct CDR3 sequences, 13% seen once. Specimen: CD4+ T cells from blood. Receptor source: a female donor with HTLV-1-associated myelopathy (HAM/TSP).

The chain has TRBV2 and TRBJ2-7, with TRBD2 matching over 11 bases. The V gene end was trimmed by 4 bases and the J gene end by 2 bases; junction bases not matched to a gene: 7. The CDR3 contains 16 residues. Per the germline V gene, CDR1 is SNHLY and CDR2 is FYNNEI. CDR3 loop: CASSAAGLAAPYEQYF. The CDR3 bases are TGTGCCAGCAGTGCGGCGGGACTAGCGGCACCCTACGAGCAGTACTTC.

This clonotype was detected ten times or more. V and J are TRBV6-1 and TRBJ2-7; D is undetermined. This CDR3 contains 13 residues. CDR1 MNHNS and CDR2 SASEGT come from the germline V gene. Trimming took off 6 bases at V and 3 bases at J, with 12 bases between the two ends. CDR3: CASSPSVSYEQYF. The CDR3 DNA reads TGTGCCAGCAGCCCCTCCGTGAGCTACGAGCAGTACTTC.

This clonotype has ten or more counts. The rearrangement uses TRBV20-1 and TRBJ2-5; tentatively, D is TRBD1 (6 bases). CDR1 is DFQATT and CDR2 is SNEGSKA in the germline V gene (reference sequence). This CDR3 has 15 amino acids. Trimming left V 3 bases short and J 5 bases short, with 19 bases between. The CDR3 reads CSASATGTTQETQYF. CDR3 DNA sequence: TGCAGTGCTAGCGCTACCGGGACAACACAGGAGACCCAGTACTTC.

V usage is TRBV5-1 and J usage is TRBJ1-1; a possible D gene is TRBD1 (5 bases). The CDR3 totals 14 residues. Trimming took 4 bases from V and 2 from J, leaving 12 bases between them. The germline V gene has CDR1 SGHRS and CDR2 YFSETQ. CDR3 sequence: CASSRWDRNTEAFF. The CDR3 bases are TGCGCCAGCAGCCGCTGGGACCGCAACACTGAAGCTTTCTTT.

This chain joins TRBV29-1 and TRBJ2-7, with 11 positions matching TRBD2. V dropped 3 bases and J dropped 6; count of bases not matched to a gene: 7. CDR1 and CDR2 from the germline V gene are SQVTM and ANQGSEA. The CDR3 contains 14 residues. CDR3 DNA: TGCAGCGTTGAGGACAGACTAGCGGGAAGCGAGCAGTACTTC. It translates to CSVEDRLAGSEQYF.

In this sample, this clonotype turned up many times. J is TRBJ2-3 and V is TRBV5-1, with TRBD2 matching over 7 bases. V gave up 2 bases and J gave up 4 bases; unmatched junction bases: 7. Germline values: CDR1 SGHRS, CDR2 YFSETQ. CDR3 length equals 15 residues. This chain's CDR3 is CASSLTREFADTQYF. Here the CDR3 DNA reads TGCGCCAGCAGCTTAACGCGGGAGTTCGCAGATACGCAGTATTTT.

This clonotype was observed at least ten times. V and J are TRBV6-5 and TRBJ1-1; the D gene is possibly TRBD1 (6 bases). With 2 bases removed from V and 0 bases from J, the gap between germline ends came to 13 bases. The germline V gene has CDR1 MNHEY and CDR2 SVGAGI. This CDR3 is built from 16 residues. CDR3 nucleotides: TGTGCCAGCAGTTACATACAGGGAGGGATGAACACTGAAGCTTTCTTT. It translates to CASSYIQGGMNTEAFF.

This clonotype was detected many times. The chain carries TRBV5-1 and TRBJ1-1; 7 nucleotides align to TRBD1. The CDR3 loop spans 13 amino acids. Germline-derived CDR1 and CDR2 are SGHRS and YFSETQ. With V trimmed by 7 bases and J by 5 bases, 8 bases remained unmatched. The CDR3 sequence is CASERQGVTEAFF. CDR3 nucleotides: TGCGCCAGCGAACGGCAGGGGGTTACTGAAGCTTTCTTT. Together with reference TRBV5-1 and TRBJ1-1, the CDR3 gives the full variable domain: KAGVTQTPRYLIKTRGQQVTLSCSPISGHRSVSWYQQTPGQGLQFLFEYFSETQRNKGNFPGRFSGRQFSNSRSEMNVSTLELGDSALYLCASERQGVTEAFFGQGTRLTVV.

The gene calls are TRBV4-2 and TRBJ2-1; D gene unclear. The germline V gene has CDR1 LGHNA and CDR2 YNFKEQ. This CDR3 has 13 residues. Trimming removed 5 bases from V and 10 bases from J, with 15 bases in between. For the CDR3, the DNA is TGTGCCAGCAGCGCTGACCAGCTAGGGGAGCAGTTCTTC. It codes for CASSADQLGEQFF.

At least ten counts were recorded for this clonotype. The CDR3 loop reads CASSFGQGGEAFF. CDR3 DNA sequence: TGTGCCAGCAGTTTTGGGCAGGGAGGTGAAGCTTTCTTT. The gene calls are TRBV28 and TRBJ1-1; D perhaps matches TRBD1 (5 bases). The CDR3 is 13 residues long. Germline loops: CDR1 MDHEN, CDR2 SYDVKM. V was cut by 3 bases and J by 7 bases, with 12 bases left in between.

The chain joins TRBV6-5 to TRBJ2-2; unclear D gene. The V gene's germline CDR1 is MNHEY and CDR2 SVGAGI. This CDR3 spans 14 amino acids. V dropped 5 bases and J dropped 5 bases, with 12 bases sitting between them. As DNA, the CDR3 is TGTGCCAGCAGTAAAGAACAGCAAACCGGGGAGCTGTTTTTT. Translated, it gives CASSKEQQTGELFF.

Many counts were recorded for this clonotype. The V call is TRBV4-1, the J call TRBJ1-1, with D maybe TRBD1 (6 bases). V lost 2 bases, J lost 11 bases, and 9 bases lay in between. Germline V gene data show CDR1 as MGHRA and CDR2 as YSYEKL. This CDR3 spans 11 amino acids. The CDR3 DNA reads as TGCGCCAGCAGCCAACAGGGGTATGCTTTCTTT. Translation: CASSQQGYAFF.

There are many counts of this clonotype. The chain employs TRBV20-1 and TRBJ1-2; 7 nucleotides agree with TRBD1. The CDR3 contains 14 residues. Losses at the gene ends were 5 bases for V and 8 bases for J; bases not matched to a gene: 14. Germline V CDR1 and CDR2: DFQATT, SNEGSKA (reference sequence). The CDR3 here is CSAPSRRTGGGYTF. For the CDR3, the DNA is TGCAGTGCTCCATCGCGCCGGACAGGCGGGGGCTACACCTTC.

This clonotype was picked up many times. CDR3: CASSPAGAKDTQYF. The CDR3 region has the DNA TGTGCCAGCAGTCCAGCGGGAGCGAAAGATACGCAGTATTTT. This chain links TRBV12-3 or TRBV12-4 with TRBJ2-3, with 8 bases aligning to TRBD2. CDR3 length: 14 amino acids. J was trimmed by 5 bases and V by 5 bases; bases with no gene match: 6.

This clonotype was recorded many times. The chain carries TRBV12-3 or TRBV12-4 and TRBJ1-1, with 7 positions matching TRBD1. The CDR3 sequence is 14 residues long. Trimming removed 6 bases from V and 5 bases from J; junction bases left unmatched: 9. CDR3 region: CASRTRQGITEAFF. In nucleotides, the CDR3 is TGTGCCAGCAGGACCCGACAGGGTATAACTGAAGCTTTCTTT.